This is a list of T cell receptor beta chains from one sample in a study of T cells in Graves' hyperthyroidism and ophthalmopathy. TCRdb reanalysed the multiplex PCR reads using MiXCR and keeps one entry per CDR3 protein. Among a few hundred thousand distinct CDR3 sequences listed, around 16% were seen once. The sample was blood. The receptors here all came from a woman under 30 with Graves' hyperthyroidism. Both conserved end residues are part of each CDR3. The D gene is left open where the match is weak. Clone size is stated in some rows and not others, as once, few, many or a class when expanded.

v_call,clone_size,cdr3_length,j_call,d_call,cdr3_nt,cdr3_aa
TRBV7-9,many,15,TRBJ2-5,.,TGTGCCAGCAGTTTTGGAGGGTTGGTAGGAGAGACCCAGTACTTC,CASSFGGLVGETQYF
TRBV13,.,15,TRBJ2-7,TRBD2,TGTGCCAGCAGCTCCCGGACTAGCGGGGGGGCCGAGCAGTACTTC,CASSSRTSGGAEQYF
TRBV20-1,many,12,TRBJ1-2,TRBD1,TGCAGTGCGGGTGCAGGGGGGTATGGCTACACCTTC,CSAGAGGYGYTF
TRBV27,many,13,TRBJ2-5,.,TGTGCCAGCAGTTTCAGACGGGGAGAGACCCAGTACTTC,CASSFRRGETQYF
TRBV5-5,few,12,TRBJ1-2,.,TGTGCCAGCAGCTTGGCGGCGTCCGGCTACACCTTC,CASSLAASGYTF
TRBV29-1,.,13,TRBJ1-5,.,TGCAGCGTTCGGCGGGACATCGATCAGCCCCAGCATTTT,CSVRRDIDQPQHF
TRBV3-1,many,15,TRBJ2-1,TRBD2,TGTGCCAGCAGCCAAGGGGAGCGGGGTCACAATGAGCAGTTCTTC,CASSQGERGHNEQFF
TRBV28,once,14,TRBJ1-1,.,TGTGCCAGCAGTGGGGGCGGGGTTCGGAATGAAGCTTTCTTT,CASSGGGVRNEAFF
TRBV30,few,12,TRBJ2-1,TRBD2,TGTGCCTGGAAGGCGGGGGGCAATGAGCAGTTCTTC,CAWKAGGNEQFF
TRBV7-8,many,14,TRBJ2-3,.,TGTGCCAGCAGCTTAGCGACAGCGGTAAATACGCAGTATTTT,CASSLATAVNTQYF
TRBV30,.,11,TRBJ1-2,.,TGTGCCTGGAGTGATGGGGGAGGCTACACCTTC,CAWSDGGGYTF
TRBV4-1,many,14,TRBJ2-1,.,TGCGCCAGCAGCCAAGACCGCCAGAACAATGAGCAGTTCTTC,CASSQDRQNNEQFF
TRBV30,many,13,TRBJ2-3,TRBD2,TGTGCCTGGAGGGCGGGGGGGACAGATACGCAGTATTTT,CAWRAGGTDTQYF
TRBV20-1,.,15,TRBJ2-5,TRBD2,TGCAGTGCCGAGGGGCTAGCGGGTCCTCAAGAGACCCAGTACTTC,CSAEGLAGPQETQYF
TRBV5-4,once,14,TRBJ1-2,.,TGTGCCAGCAACTCTCCTGGGGGAGACCATGGCTACACCTTC,CASNSPGGDHGYTF
TRBV7-2,.,14,TRBJ2-7,TRBD2,TGTGCCAGCAGCTGGGGACTAGCGGGGTACGAGCAGTACTTC,CASSWGLAGYEQYF
TRBV12-3/TRBV12-4,many,12,TRBJ1-5,.,TGTGCCAGCAGTTTTAGGTATCAGCCCCAGCATTTT,CASSFRYQPQHF
TRBV20-1,many,12,TRBJ2-1,.,TGCAGTGCTGGGAGGCTGAGTAATGAGCAGTTCTTC,CSAGRLSNEQFF
TRBV5-4,.,15,TRBJ2-5,TRBD1,TGTGCCAGCAGCTTATCGGGACAGTACCAAGAGACCCAGTACTTC,CASSLSGQYQETQYF
TRBV5-1,many,16,TRBJ1-2,.,TGCGCCAGTTCTTCAGCCGGGGCTAGAGGGGATCGTGGCTACACCTTC,CASSSAGARGDRGYTF